The sequence of this T cell receptor (beta chain) was determined in a study of T cell responses to AZD1222 COVID-19 vaccine. Study-wide results and limits: Following two doses of AZD1222, Spike-specific TCR breadth and depth rose. Repertoire sampling happened only post peak T cell response. Donors were chiefly white British, with a greater number of females, and clonal diversity was perhaps underestimated.

To note about this clone: What it binds is not known.

Germline V lookup: CDR1 SGHVS, CDR2 FQNEAQ. Between the trimmed V and J ends, which lost 2 bases and 4 bases, there was a span of 13 bases. This CDR3 has 15 amino acids. The protocol was immunoSEQ multiplex PCR, while the TCRdb copy is restricted to in-frame clones and leaves out a portion. The data contain over 150,000 clones, about 90% of them singletons. This chain connects TRBV7-8 to TRBJ2-3; possibly TRBD1 for D (6 bases). This TCR derives from an adult in good health. The sequencing here drew on peripheral blood, taken on day 0 of MenACWY control vaccination. Here the CDR3 DNA reads TGTGCCAGCAGCTTATTCAGGGGCCTCCCAGATACGCAGTATTTT. Translation: CASSLFRGLPDTQYF.